A selection of T cell receptor beta chains follows, all from one sample in a study of blood T cell repertoires in COVID-19. TCRdb's copy holds only in-frame clones and misses some; the assay was immunoSEQ multiplex PCR. The sample yields around 140,000 clones, around 80% seen once. Specimen: peripheral blood. The receptors shown here come from a woman aged 55-69 years with acute or convalescent COVID-19. Both conserved end residues are part of each CDR3. Each record gives: CDR3 protein, CDR3 DNA, D gene, clone size, V gene, J gene. The D gene is left open where the match is weak. Rows give clone size only sometimes, using once, few, many, or a class for an expanded clone.

CDR3: CATSDPPGELNSGRGGSQETQYF
DNA: TGTGCCACCAGTGATCCCCCAGGGGAACTGAATAGCGGGAGGGGGGGGTCCCAAGAGACCCAGTACTTC
D: TRBD2
size: -
V: TRBV24-1
J: TRBJ2-5

CDR3: CASSLGLAGHTGELFF
DNA: TGTGCCAGCAGCCTGGGACTAGCGGGTCACACCGGGGAGCTGTTTTTT
D: -
size: -
V: TRBV21-1
J: TRBJ2-2

CDR3: CASNLGGNNEQFF
DNA: TGTGCCAGTAACCTAGGGGGAAACAATGAGCAGTTCTTC
D: -
size: -
V: TRBV19
J: TRBJ2-1

CDR3: CASNAQFVADTQYF
DNA: TGTGCCAGTAATGCACAGTTCGTCGCAGATACGCAGTATTTT
D: -
size: -
V: TRBV19
J: TRBJ2-3

CDR3: CAISEVAGQANTEAFF
DNA: TGTGCCATCAGTGAGGTGGCAGGGCAAGCGAACACTGAAGCTTTCTTT
D: -
size: -
V: TRBV10-3
J: TRBJ1-1

CDR3: CASSYSTSGDYNEQFF
DNA: TGTGCCAGCAGTTACTCAACTAGCGGGGATTACAATGAGCAGTTCTTC
D: TRBD2
size: -
V: TRBV6-5
J: TRBJ2-1

CDR3: CASSLLLAGGPTQQYF
DNA: TGTGCCAGCAGCTTATTACTAGCGGGAGGGCCAACTCAGCAGTATTTT
D: TRBD2
size: few
V: TRBV7-2
J: TRBJ2-3

CDR3: CASSGYLGQGPNSPLHF
DNA: TGTGCCAGCAGTGGGTATTTGGGACAGGGACCTAATTCACCCCTCCACTTT
D: TRBD1
size: -
V: TRBV28
J: TRBJ1-6

CDR3: CASSRPGQGAIEQFF
DNA: TGTGCCAGCAGCAGACCGGGACAGGGGGCTATTGAGCAGTTCTTC
D: TRBD1
size: -
V: TRBV7-9
J: TRBJ2-1

CDR3: CASSTWGGRRFF
DNA: TGTGCCAGCAGCACCTGGGGGGGAAGGCGGTTCTTC
D: TRBD2
size: -
V: TRBV28
J: TRBJ2-1

CDR3: CASLDRGSGNTIYF
DNA: TGTGCCAGCTTGGACAGGGGCTCTGGAAACACCATATATTTT
D: TRBD1
size: once
V: TRBV18
J: TRBJ1-3

CDR3: CATSRGGLSSYEQYF
DNA: TGTGCCACCAGCAGAGGAGGCCTGAGCTCCTACGAGCAGTACTTC
D: -
size: few
V: TRBV15
J: TRBJ2-7

CDR3: CASSRGSFYEQYF
DNA: TGTGCCAGCAGCAGGGGTTCGTTTTACGAGCAGTACTTC
D: -
size: many
V: TRBV3-1/TRBV3-2
J: TRBJ2-7

CDR3: CASRGTVLYEQYF
DNA: TGTGCCAGCAGGGGGACAGTATTATACGAGCAGTACTTC
D: TRBD1
size: -
V: TRBV3-1/TRBV3-2
J: TRBJ2-7

CDR3: CASKLGGTSTDTQYF
DNA: TGTGCCAGCAAGTTGGGGGGTACGAGCACAGATACGCAGTATTTT
D: -
size: -
V: TRBV27
J: TRBJ2-3

CDR3: CASSESRDTQYF
DNA: TGCGCCAGCAGTGAGTCCCGAGATACGCAGTATTTT
D: -
size: -
V: TRBV10-2
J: TRBJ2-3

CDR3: CASSFNILAPRSSYEQYF
DNA: TGTGCCAGCAGCTTTAATATTTTGGCCCCCCGAAGCTCCTACGAGCAGTACTTC
D: -
size: -
V: TRBV28
J: TRBJ2-7

CDR3: CASRQWTGAEYEQYF
DNA: TGTGCCAGCAGGCAATGGACAGGGGCCGAATACGAGCAGTACTTC
D: TRBD1
size: -
V: TRBV28
J: TRBJ2-7

CDR3: CASSFRQAGQPQHF
DNA: TGTGCCAGCAGTTTTAGGCAGGCGGGTCAGCCCCAGCATTTT
D: -
size: -
V: TRBV28
J: TRBJ1-5

CDR3: CASSASGTAYEQYF
DNA: TGTGCCAGCTCAGCTAGCGGGACCGCCTACGAGCAGTACTTC
D: TRBD2
size: once
V: TRBV18
J: TRBJ2-7

CDR3: CASRDNPGAPQETQYF
DNA: TGCGCCAGCAGAGACAATCCGGGAGCGCCCCAAGAGACCCAGTACTTC
D: -
size: -
V: TRBV5-1
J: TRBJ2-5

CDR3: CASSRGPTPLIYF
DNA: TGTGCCAGCAGCCGTGGTCCCACTCCTCTAATCTACTTC
D: -
size: -
V: TRBV12-3/TRBV12-4
J: TRBJ2-7

CDR3: CASSYPGGGEAFF
DNA: TGTGCCAGCAGTTACCCCGGGGGTGGCGAAGCTTTCTTT
D: -
size: -
V: TRBV6-2/TRBV6-3
J: TRBJ1-1

CDR3: CASSLRTGGVGGDTEAFF
DNA: TGTGCCAGCAGCCTTCGGACAGGGGGCGTCGGTGGGGACACTGAAGCTTTCTTT
D: TRBD1
size: once
V: TRBV3-1/TRBV3-2
J: TRBJ1-1

CDR3: CASSQEGAGGQTDTQYF
DNA: TGTGCCAGCAGCCAAGAAGGGGCGGGAGGGCAGACAGATACGCAGTATTTT
D: TRBD2
size: -
V: TRBV4-2
J: TRBJ2-3

CDR3: CASTTQGVYGNTIYF
DNA: TGTGCCAGCACCACACAGGGGGTCTATGGAAACACCATATATTTT
D: TRBD1
size: -
V: TRBV28
J: TRBJ1-3

CDR3: CASSVGGGRQPQHF
DNA: TGTGCCAGCAGCGTAGGCGGGGGCCGGCAGCCCCAGCATTTT
D: -
size: -
V: TRBV9
J: TRBJ1-5

CDR3: CASSFGRGQNSYNSPLHF
DNA: TGTGCCAGCAGCTTCGGCAGGGGGCAAAACTCCTATAATTCACCCCTCCACTTT
D: TRBD1
size: once
V: TRBV7-9
J: TRBJ1-6

CDR3: CAWYHGQGRYNEQFF
DNA: TGTGCCTGGTACCATGGACAGGGCCGGTACAATGAGCAGTTCTTC
D: TRBD1
size: once
V: TRBV30
J: TRBJ2-1

CDR3: CASQTERSPLHF
DNA: TGTGCCTCCCAGACGGAGCGTTCACCCCTCCACTTT
D: -
size: -
V: TRBV6-5
J: TRBJ1-6

CDR3: CASGLVSTADSPLHF
DNA: TGTGCTAGTGGTTTGGTTTCCACGGCGGATTCACCCCTCCACTTT
D: -
size: -
V: TRBV12-5
J: TRBJ1-6

CDR3: CSASPPPSSYNEQFF
DNA: TGCAGTGCTAGTCCTCCCCCGAGCTCCTACAATGAGCAGTTCTTC
D: -
size: few
V: TRBV20-1
J: TRBJ2-1

CDR3: CASSLLSPPSLYGYTF
DNA: TGTGCCAGCAGTTTACTCTCCCCGCCAAGCCTCTATGGCTACACCTTC
D: -
size: -
V: TRBV28
J: TRBJ1-2